This T cell receptor beta chain was found in a study of T-cell memory formation after mild COVID-19. The CDR3 loop spans 13 amino acids. Germline-derived CDR1 and CDR2 are SGHRS and YFSETQ. V was clipped by 3 bases and J by 4 bases, with 8 bases between them. This clonotype has ten or more counts. TCRdb independently ran MiXCR on the 5' RACE reads; one entry per CDR3 protein. The profile shows 120,000 to 150,000 distinct CDR3 sequences, about 5.5% of them singletons. The chain uses TRBV5-1 and TRBJ2-1, with D uncertain. Sequencing input: PBMCs or a T cell subset sorted from them (not recorded which). The receptor comes from an adult woman who had mild COVID-19 (a few samples of this study predate the infection). Cell type and time point are not known. CDR3 coding DNA: TGCGCCAGCAGCTCCCCTCCTTACAATGAGCAGTTCTTC. Its protein is CASSSPPYNEQFF.